This entry lists 11 T cell receptor beta chains sequenced from one sample in a study of T cell repertoires in cytomegalovirus infection. Each CDR3 protein gets one entry after TCRdb re-called the reads with MiXCR. Of around 270,000 distinct CDR3 sequences listed, roughly 9% were seen once; the top ten hold over 12%. Sequencing used PBMCs. These receptors originate from a human donor in good health (CMV status not recorded). Some clones in this sample may be carry-over from other donors' samples.

This clonotype was found a few times. CDR3 sequence: CASSVKAEAGRLFF. DNA of the CDR3: TGTGCCAGTAGTGTGAAGGCGGAGGCGGGGCGGCTGTTTTTT. The V and J genes are TRBV19 and TRBJ2-2; maybe TRBD2 (6 bases). Trimming stripped 5 bases from V and 13 bases from J, with 20 bases between. The CDR3 has 14 residues. Germline V gene sequence: CDR1 LNHDA, CDR2 SQIVND (reference sequence).

This clonotype was counted ten times or more. The chain joins TRBV12-3 or TRBV12-4 to TRBJ1-2; a weak D match, TRBD1 (5 bases). The CDR3 is 13 amino acids. V lost 3 bases, J lost 8 bases, and 13 bases lay in between. CDR3 nucleotides: TGTGCCAGCAGTTTTTCGGGTAGGGGAGGCTACACCTTC. This encodes CASSFSGRGGYTF.

This clonotype appeared many times. CDR3 coding DNA: TGTGCCAGCAGCTTAATGAGCGCGACGTCCCAAGCTTTCTTT. Protein: CASSLMSATSQAFF. This rearrangement joins TRBV11-2 to TRBJ1-1; D is unresolved. This CDR3 spans 14 amino acids. The V end was cut by 2 bases, the J end by 9 bases, with 16 bases between. Germline V gene lookup returns CDR1 SGHAT and CDR2 FQNNGV.

In this sample, this clonotype turned up many times. The V and J genes are TRBV28 and TRBJ1-2; 8 bases fit TRBD1. The CDR3 is made up of 15 amino acids. Trimming cost V 5 bases and J 3 bases; bases outside gene matches: 8. The germline CDR1 and CDR2 sequences are MDHEN and SYDVKM. DNA for the CDR3: TGTGCCAGCAGTCTCGGACAGGGTCGGCACTATGGCTACACCTTC. Translated: CASSLGQGRHYGYTF.

At least ten counts were recorded for this clonotype. This chain joins TRBV4-3 and TRBJ2-7; 8 bases match TRBD1. CDR3 length: 14 amino acids. Germline V gene sequence: CDR1 LGHNA, CDR2 YSLEER. V shed 4 bases, J shed 2 bases, and the junction held 4 bases outside the gene matches. The CDR3 DNA sequence: TGCGCCAGCAGCCCCGGGACAGGCACCTACGAGCAGTACTTC. This sequence encodes CASSPGTGTYEQYF.

The table lists this clonotype with many counts. This chain connects TRBV7-2 to TRBJ2-7; TRBD1 matches at 9 bases. The ends lost 5 bases at V and 6 bases at J; junction bases unmatched: 11. CDR1 and CDR2 from the germline V gene are SGHTA and FQGNSA. This CDR3 is 15 amino acids long. CDR3 sequence (DNA): TGTGCCAGCAGCCCCGGGGACAGGGTAGCCGTCGAGCAGTACTTC. This gives the protein CASSPGDRVAVEQYF. The full variable domain, in which reference TRBV7-2 and TRBJ2-7 provide the parts outside the CDR3, is GAGVSQSPSNKVTEKGKDVELRCDPISGHTALYWYRQSLGQGLEFLIYFQGNSAPDKSGLPSDRFSAERTGGSVSTLTIQRTQQEDSAVYLCASSPGDRVAVEQYFGPGTRLTVT.

This clonotype was observed at least ten times. The chain uses TRBV27 and TRBJ2-1; D is tentatively TRBD1 or TRBD2 (5 bases each). Germline V gene data show CDR1 as MNHEY and CDR2 as SMNVEV (reference sequence). CDR3 length: 13 amino acids. Trimming cost V 5 bases and J 12 bases, with 17 bases left between them. CDR3 loop: CASSAQDTSGQFF. CDR3 DNA sequence: TGTGCCAGCAGTGCCCAGGACACTAGTGGGCAGTTCTTC.

This clonotype was counted many times. The chain couples TRBV7-2 to TRBJ2-6, with TRBD1 matching over 9 bases. Germline CDR1 SGHTA, CDR2 FQGNSA. The CDR3 has 18 amino acids. V trimming: 4 bases; J trimming: 1 base; junction bases outside the gene matches: 8. As DNA, the CDR3 is TGTGCCAGCAGCTGGGGGACAGGGAGTTTGTCTGGGGCCAACGTCCTGACTTTC. It yields the protein CASSWGTGSLSGANVLTF.

This clonotype has a count of ten or more. The chain links TRBV7-8 to TRBJ2-2; 7 nucleotides line up with TRBD1. CDR1 and CDR2 from the germline V gene are SGHVS and FQNEAQ. The CDR3 covers 14 residues. The V segment lost 3 bases and the J segment 6 bases; nucleotides outside the gene matches: 4. The CDR3 DNA reads TGTGCCAGCAGCTTTAGACAGGGACCCGGGGAGCTGTTTTTT. As protein: CASSFRQGPGELFF.

V usage is TRBV7-2 and J usage is TRBJ2-7, with 11 bases fitting TRBD2. Trimming cost V 5 bases and J 3 bases; bases outside gene matches: 9. The germline gives CDR1 SGHTA, CDR2 FQGNSA. The CDR3 is 16 residues long. The CDR3 spells CASSRLLTSGGYEQYF. DNA for the CDR3: TGTGCCAGCAGCCGCCTACTTACTAGCGGGGGCTACGAGCAGTACTTC.

The sample holds many counts of this clonotype. This chain joins TRBV5-1 and TRBJ2-7; D is possibly TRBD2 (5 bases). Germline CDR1 SGHRS, CDR2 YFSETQ. Trimming took 4 bases from V and 5 from J, leaving 16 bases between them. This CDR3 is built from 14 residues. The CDR3 loop is CASSPSRGSDEQYF. CDR3 nucleotide sequence: TGCGCCAGCAGCCCGAGTCGGGGTAGCGACGAGCAGTACTTC. The whole variable domain, remainder taken from reference TRBV5-1 and TRBJ2-7, is KAGVTQTPRYLIKTRGQQVTLSCSPISGHRSVSWYQQTPGQGLQFLFEYFSETQRNKGNFPGRFSGRQFSNSRSEMNVSTLELGDSALYLCASSPSRGSDEQYFGPGTRLTVT.